These 28 T cell receptor beta chains were all obtained from the same sample, sequenced in a study of technical replicates of blood from several donors. Profiling relied on immunoSEQ multiplex PCR, and the TCRdb table lists in-frame clones only, not all of them. The sample contains 75,000 to 100,000 clones, about 96% of which appear only once. Sequences were obtained from T cells isolated from PBMCs. These receptors were taken from a human donor in good health.

This sequence joins TRBV19 and TRBJ1-3; D unresolved. Per germline, CDR1 LNHDA and CDR2 SQIVND (reference sequence). V shed 7 bases and J shed 4 bases, with 11 bases lying between them. CDR3 length: 13 amino acids. The CDR3 nucleotides read TGTGCCAGTACCCCGGTAGAGGGAAACACCATATATTTT. Translated: CASTPVEGNTIYF.

The chain couples TRBV5-6 to TRBJ1-1; 8 bases match TRBD1. Germline V CDR1 and CDR2: SGHDT, YYEEEE. With 4 bases clipped from V and 4 bases from J, the junction kept 12 bases outside the gene matches. The CDR3 is 16 amino acids. CDR3 sequence: CASSPSAGGMGTEAFF. CDR3 nucleotide sequence: TGTGCCAGCAGCCCAAGCGCAGGGGGCATGGGCACTGAAGCTTTCTTT.

The chain recombines TRBV6-4 with TRBJ2-1; 10 positions agree with TRBD1. The CDR3 totals 16 residues. The ends lost 0 bases at V and 3 bases at J; junction bases unmatched: 2. In germline, CDR1 is MRHNA, CDR2 SNTAGT. The DNA of the CDR3 is TGTGCCAGCAGTGACTCTGGGACAGGGGACTACAATGAGCAGTTCTTC. Its translation is CASSDSGTGDYNEQFF.

V gene TRBV19 combines with J gene TRBJ2-1, with a tentative D call TRBD2 (5 bases). V was shortened by 4 bases and J by 7 bases, with 11 bases between the two germline ends. This CDR3 contains 13 residues. The germline CDR1 and CDR2 sequences are LNHDA and SQIVND (reference sequence). CDR3 amino acids: CASSNGLANEQFF. CDR3 DNA sequence: TGTGCCAGTAGTAACGGACTGGCGAATGAGCAGTTCTTC.

V gene TRBV2 combines with J gene TRBJ1-1; D gene unclear. Trimming pared 6 bases from V and 6 bases from J, leaving 14 bases between. In germline, CDR1 is SNHLY, CDR2 FYNNEI. This CDR3 region has 13 residues. The CDR3 nucleotides read TGTGCCAGCAGAGGACGGGAGGGTTCTGAAGCTTTCTTT. Translation: CASRGREGSEAFF.

This CDR3 reads CSARRDTQYF. The DNA of the CDR3 is TGCAGTGCGAGGCGGGATACGCAGTATTTT. The V and J genes are TRBV20-1 and TRBJ2-3; D call uncertain. Germline V gene data show CDR1 as DFQATT and CDR2 as SNEGSKA (reference sequence). CDR3 length: 10 amino acids. The V gene lost 6 bases and the J gene lost 6 bases, with 7 bases spanning the gap.

This chain links TRBV27 with TRBJ2-3; maybe TRBD2 (6 bases). The CDR3 covers 15 residues. Germline V gene sequence: CDR1 MNHEY, CDR2 SMNVEV (reference sequence). Trimming shortened V by 6 bases and J by 4 bases, and 17 bases separated the two germline ends. The CDR3 sequence is CASSPGGLGADTQYF. The CDR3 DNA is TGTGCCAGCAGCCCCGGAGGGCTGGGGGCAGATACGCAGTATTTT.

The chain couples TRBV5-8 to TRBJ2-5, with D possibly being TRBD2 (6 bases). Germline V gene lookup returns CDR1 SGHTS and CDR2 YDEGEE. V gave up 2 bases and J gave up 4 bases, with 12 bases separating them. The CDR3 contains 14 residues. CDR3 sequence (DNA): TGTGCCAGCAGCTTATTTCGGGAGACAGAGACCCAGTACTTC. This encodes CASSLFRETETQYF.

The chain uses TRBV12-5 and TRBJ2-3, with D perhaps TRBD2 (5 bases). CDR3 length: 11 amino acids. Germline V gene sequence: CDR1 LGHNT, CDR2 FRNRAP. With 7 bases removed from V and 7 bases from J, the gap between germline ends came to 9 bases. The CDR3 DNA sequence: TGTGCTAGTGACCCGGGGAATACGCAGTATTTT. This codes for CASDPGNTQYF.

The chain combines TRBV5-1 with TRBJ1-1; D gene unclear. CDR1 SGHRS and CDR2 YFSETQ come from the germline V gene. V lost 0 bases and J lost 0, with 9 bases in between. The CDR3 sequence is 15 residues long. The CDR3 DNA is TGCGCCAGCAGCTTGGACGGGTTGGTGAACACTGAAGCTTTCTTT. Amino acids: CASSLDGLVNTEAFF.

The chain couples TRBV6-5 to TRBJ1-5; 9 bases agree with TRBD1. The CDR3 length is 15 residues. CDR1 and CDR2 from the germline V gene are MNHEY and SVGAGI. V lost 6 bases and J lost 3; bases outside the gene matches: 6. In DNA, the CDR3 is TGTGCCAGCAGGAGGGGGACAGGGTTCAATCAGCCCCAGCATTTT. Encoded protein: CASRRGTGFNQPQHF.

This rearrangement joins TRBV7-8 to TRBJ2-7; TRBD2 agrees at 7 bases. With 5 bases clipped from V and 9 bases from J, the junction kept 19 bases outside the gene matches. From germline, CDR1 is SGHVS and CDR2 FQNEAQ. The CDR3 consists of 16 residues. The CDR3 DNA reads as TGTGCCAGCAGCCAAGGATTGGGGGGGAACCCCGCGGGGCAGTACTTC. The encoded protein is CASSQGLGGNPAGQYF.

The chain joins TRBV12-2 to TRBJ1-4; TRBD1 reflects the table's D call only, with no check against the DNA. TRBV12-2 is flagged as a pseudogene. The CDR3 spans 16 residues. CDR3 protein: CASRLAETGTNEKLFF. CDR3 nucleotides: TGTGCAAGTCGCTTAGCGGAGACAGGGACTAATGAAAAACTGTTTTTT.

The CDR3 sequence: CASGSRQDVNTEAFF. Here the CDR3 DNA reads TGTGCTAGTGGCTCCCGACAGGATGTGAACACTGAAGCTTTCTTT. The V and J genes are TRBV12-5 and TRBJ1-1; TRBD1 might be the D (6 bases). The CDR3 has 15 amino acids. The germline V and J ends were trimmed by 6 bases and 0 bases, with 14 bases remaining between them. Germline V lookup: CDR1 LGHNT, CDR2 FRNRAP. Using reference TRBV12-5 and TRBJ1-1 for the parts outside the CDR3, the full variable domain is DARVTQTPRHKVTEMGQEVTMRCQPILGHNTVFWYRQTMMQGLELLAYFRNRAPLDDSGMPKDRFSAEMPDATLATLKIQPSEPRDSAVYFCASGSRQDVNTEAFFGQGTRLTVV.

V gene TRBV19 combines with J gene TRBJ1-4; D not resolved. There are 14 residues in the CDR3. Looked up from germline, CDR1 is LNHDA and CDR2 is SQIVND (reference sequence). V lost 6 bases and J 8 bases, leaving 16 bases between the germline ends. This chain's CDR3 is CASSLGLDGEKLFF. The CDR3 DNA follows: TGTGCCAGTAGCCTGGGCCTCGATGGCGAAAAACTGTTTTTT.

The gene calls are TRBV5-1 and TRBJ2-5, with D tentatively TRBD1 (5 bases). Trimming cost V 4 bases and J 3 bases, with 13 bases left between them. The CDR3 spans 14 residues. From germline, CDR1 is SGHRS and CDR2 YFSETQ. The CDR3 DNA reads as TGCGCCAGCAGCCTATCAGGGTGGGAAGAGACCCAGTACTTC. Its protein is CASSLSGWEETQYF.

The V gene is TRBV30, the J gene TRBJ1-2, with D unclear. Germline CDR1 GTSNPN, CDR2 SVGIG (reference sequence). The CDR3 is made up of 13 amino acids. Trimming stripped 0 bases from V and 8 bases from J, with 13 bases between. This chain's CDR3 is CAWSVLLGSGYTF. The DNA for the CDR3 is TGTGCCTGGAGTGTACTTTTGGGGAGCGGCTACACCTTC.

This chain joins TRBV7-3 and TRBJ1-2; TRBD1 aligns across 9 bases. The CDR3 covers 16 residues. Germline V CDR1 and CDR2: SGHTA, FQGTGA. V dropped 5 bases and J dropped 4; count of bases not matched to a gene: 11. The CDR3 DNA follows: TGTGCCAGCAGCCCATACGCAGGACAGGGGATCTATGGCTACACCTTC. It specifies CASSPYAGQGIYGYTF.

The chain employs TRBV2 and TRBJ2-7; D might be TRBD2 (5 bases). The V and J ends lost 5 bases and 3 bases respectively, with 14 bases between them. Germline V gene lookup returns CDR1 SNHLY and CDR2 FYNNEI. The CDR3 has 14 amino acids. The CDR3 spells CASSLPFRGYEQYF. The DNA for the CDR3 is TGTGCCAGCAGTCTCCCCTTTCGGGGCTACGAGCAGTACTTC.

The rearrangement uses TRBV30 and TRBJ1-1; D is ambiguous. From germline, CDR1 is GTSNPN and CDR2 SVGIG (reference sequence). The CDR3 length is 12 residues. The V end lost 4 bases, the J end lost 3 bases, and 9 bases lay between the germline ends. CDR3 coding DNA: TGTGCCTGGAATAGCGCCCACACTGAAGCTTTCTTT. It yields the protein CAWNSAHTEAFF. Full variable domain (outside the CDR3, taken from reference TRBV30 and TRBJ1-1): SQTIHQWPATLVQPVGSPLSLECTVEGTSNPNLYWYRQAAGRGLQLLFYSVGIGQISSEVPQNLSASRPQDRQFILSSKKLLLSDSGFYLCAWNSAHTEAFFGQGTRLTVV.

The rearrangement joins TRBV30 to TRBJ2-1; 10 bases agree with TRBD2. The CDR3 has 14 residues. Germline CDR1 GTSNPN, CDR2 SVGIG (reference sequence). V was clipped by 7 bases and J by 4 bases; unmatched bases: 7. The CDR3 is CALYTSGEYNEQFF. The CDR3 DNA follows: TGTGCCTTATACACTAGCGGGGAATACAATGAGCAGTTCTTC.

V gene TRBV6-1 combines with J gene TRBJ2-1; perhaps TRBD2 as D (6 bases). Trimming cost V 3 bases and J 7 bases, with 16 bases left between them. The CDR3 has 15 residues. CDR1 is MNHNS and CDR2 is SASEGT in the germline V gene. Written as DNA, the CDR3 is TGTGCCAGCAGTGAGAAGCGGGTCTCGCTAAATGAGCAGTTCTTC. This codes for CASSEKRVSLNEQFF.

The chain combines TRBV18 with TRBJ1-3; possible D gene TRBD1, 5 bases. The CDR3 loop spans 16 amino acids. The germline gives CDR1 KGHSH, CDR2 LQKENI. Trimming stripped 3 bases from V and 2 bases from J, with 14 bases between. CDR3 loop: CASSPSGPGTGNTIYF. The CDR3 coding sequence is TGTGCCAGCTCACCTTCAGGGCCAGGGACTGGAAACACCATATATTTT.

This clone was seen once. The rearrangement links TRBV28 to TRBJ2-7, with 8 bases that match TRBD1. V trimming: 6 bases; J trimming: 3 bases; junction bases outside the gene matches: 4. This CDR3 has 13 amino acids. Germline CDR1 is MDHEN and CDR2 is SYDVKM. CDR3 bases: TGTGCCAGCAGGTCACAGGGGGGCTACGAGCAGTACTTC. Residues: CASRSQGGYEQYF.

The CDR3 protein is CASSLVGGFKGQSIEQFF. The CDR3 nucleotides read TGCGCCAGCAGCTTGGTGGGGGGTTTTAAGGGACAGTCTATTGAGCAGTTCTTC. The chain employs TRBV5-1 and TRBJ2-1, with TRBD1 as a possible D gene (7 bases). V lost 0 bases and J lost 9, with 25 bases in between. CDR1 is SGHRS and CDR2 is YFSETQ in the germline V gene. The CDR3 has 18 amino acids. Together with reference TRBV5-1 and TRBJ2-1, the CDR3 gives the full variable domain: KAGVTQTPRYLIKTRGQQVTLSCSPISGHRSVSWYQQTPGQGLQFLFEYFSETQRNKGNFPGRFSGRQFSNSRSEMNVSTLELGDSALYLCASSLVGGFKGQSIEQFFGPGTRLTVL.

The chain has TRBV28 and TRBJ2-2, with 7 bases aligning to TRBD1. The CDR3 sequence is 15 residues long. J lost 4 bases, V lost 6 bases, and 8 bases had no gene match. Per germline, CDR1 MDHEN and CDR2 SYDVKM. CDR3 in amino acids: CASRPTGWSTGELFF. CDR3 nucleotides: TGTGCCAGCAGGCCGACAGGGTGGTCCACCGGGGAGCTGTTTTTT.

The chain links TRBV13 to TRBJ2-1, with 9 nucleotides matching TRBD2. V lost 5 bases and J lost 2; bases outside the gene matches: 7. The CDR3 extends over 16 amino acids. The V gene's germline CDR1 is PRHDT and CDR2 FYEKMQ (reference sequence). The CDR3 protein is CASSLPTSGAYNEQFF. The CDR3 region has the DNA TGTGCCAGCAGCCTACCGACTAGCGGAGCCTACAATGAGCAGTTCTTC.

V gene TRBV6-5 combines with J gene TRBJ1-4; D is possibly TRBD1 (5 bases). This CDR3 has 15 amino acids. Per germline, CDR1 MNHEY and CDR2 SVGAGI. V lost 2 bases and J 3 bases, leaving 10 bases between the germline ends. The CDR3 region is CASSYGIRANEKLFF. The CDR3 nucleotides read TGTGCCAGCAGTTACGGGATCAGGGCTAATGAAAAACTGTTTTTT.